This entry describes one TCR beta chain. Its antigen is unknown. This record belongs to a study of T cells in Graves' hyperthyroidism and ophthalmopathy. Findings and limits, study-wide: Peripheral blood also featured most of the thyroid clonotypes expanded above 0.001.

TCR beta CDR3 sequences were amplified from RNA transcripts. The TCR CDR3 first-round RT-PCR relied on the HTBI primer set. TCRdb fed the multiplex PCR reads into MiXCR, producing one record per CDR3 protein. The sample carries more than 75,000 distinct CDR3 sequences, over 50% recorded once. V was pared by 1 base and J by 7 bases, with 9 bases of the junction left unmatched. Germline V gives CDR1 SGHVS, CDR2 FQNEAQ. The CDR3 has 15 amino acids. The gene calls are TRBV7-8 and TRBJ1-2; the match to TRBD1 covers 7 bases. The sample consisted of blood. The clonotype was recovered from a woman between 40 and 50 years old with Graves' hyperthyroidism. The CDR3 region is CASSLDGRGGGGYTF. Written as DNA, the CDR3 is TGTGCCAGCAGCTTAGACGGGAGAGGGGGCGGTGGCTACACCTTC.